Below are 14 T cell receptor beta chains sequenced from a single sample in a study of response to subunit inactivated influenza vaccine (dated by TCRdb to the late 2010s). The library was made by RT-PCR. The sequencing machine was an Illumina HiSeq 2500. TCRdb itself trimmed the public reads at Q25 with fastp, ran MiXCR and retained productive beta chains. CDR3 protein duplicates are merged, each entry listing the most common genes and DNA. This sample comprises about 540,000 distinct CDR3 sequences, approximately 15% of them detected only once. 11% of the sample is taken by the ten largest. This specimen consisted of PBMCs from blood, obtained approximately 13 days after vaccination. These TCRs come from a man aged 50 to 60 who received an inactivated influenza vaccine. Donor details come from another sample of the same person, matched by shared clones.

V is TRBV28 and J is TRBJ1-5; 8 positions match TRBD1. CDR3 size: 14 residues. Germline trimming cut 6 bases from V and 6 bases from J; bases unmatched to any gene: 7. Germline lookup yields CDR1 MDHEN and CDR2 SYDVKM. CDR3 in DNA: TGTGCCAGCAGACAAGACAGGGGCGGTCAGCCCCAGCATTTT. Amino acids: CASRQDRGGQPQHF. Drawing the rest from reference TRBV28 and TRBJ1-5, the complete variable domain is DVKVTQSSRYLVKRTGEKVFLECVQDMDHENMFWYRQDPGLGLRLIYFSYDVKMKEKGDIPEGYSVSREKKERFSLILESASTNQTSMYLCASRQDRGGQPQHFGDGTRLSIL.

This clonotype was seen more than once but under ten times. V gene TRBV5-1 combines with J gene TRBJ1-2; D perhaps matches TRBD1 (5 bases). Looked up from germline, CDR1 is SGHRS and CDR2 is YFSETQ. Trimming shortened V by 4 bases and J by 13 bases, and 17 bases separated the two germline ends. The CDR3 totals 12 residues. The CDR3 sequence: CASSTGGGDATF. The CDR3 DNA is TGCGCCAGCAGCACAGGTGGAGGGGATGCCACCTTC.

This clonotype was found once. J is TRBJ2-7 and V is TRBV7-2; weak D call: TRBD2 (5 bases). Germline lookup yields CDR1 SGHTA and CDR2 FQGNSA. The V end lost 2 bases, the J end lost 3 bases, and 17 bases lay between the germline ends. The CDR3 covers 16 residues. CDR3 sequence: CASSLHYGAVNYEQYF. The CDR3 nucleotides read TGTGCCAGCAGCTTACATTACGGAGCGGTAAACTACGAGCAGTACTTC. Drawing the rest from reference TRBV7-2 and TRBJ2-7, the complete variable domain is GAGVSQSPSNKVTEKGKDVELRCDPISGHTALYWYRQSLGQGLEFLIYFQGNSAPDKSGLPSDRFSAERTGGSVSTLTIQRTQQEDSAVYLCASSLHYGAVNYEQYFGPGTRLTVT.

This clonotype was detected only a few times. The rearrangement joins TRBV19 to TRBJ2-1, with 10 nucleotides matching TRBD2. This CDR3 is built from 15 residues. Looked up from germline, CDR1 is LNHDA and CDR2 is SQIVND (reference sequence). V shed 6 bases and J 4 bases; nucleotides not matched to a gene: 6. The CDR3 DNA is TGTGCCAGTAGACCGACTAGCGGGTTATACAATGAGCAGTTCTTC. This translates into CASRPTSGLYNEQFF.

This clonotype has just a few counts. J is TRBJ1-4 and V is TRBV5-5, with 7 bases lining up with TRBD1. This CDR3 is built from 15 residues. CDR1 and CDR2 from the germline V gene are SGHKS and YYEKEE (reference sequence). The ends lost 2 bases at V and 4 bases at J; junction bases unmatched: 5. The CDR3 DNA is TGTGCCAGCAGCTTACGACAGGGCAATAATGAAAAACTGTTTTTT. Translation: CASSLRQGNNEKLFF.

This clonotype was recorded many times. The genes are TRBV4-3 and TRBJ1-1; tentative D call: TRBD1 (5 bases). This CDR3 has 14 residues. CDR1 and CDR2 (germline): LGHNA, YSLEER. V lost 1 base, J lost 4 bases, and 10 bases lay in between. The CDR3 bases are TGCGCCAGCAGCCAAGTTCGTGGGGCCACTGAAGCTTTCTTT. Its protein is CASSQVRGATEAFF.

The rearrangement uses TRBV12-3 or TRBV12-4 and TRBJ1-4, with 10 nucleotides matching TRBD1. This CDR3 region has 16 residues. Trimming at V came to 5 bases and at J to 5 bases, leaving 8 bases not matched to a gene. In nucleotides, the CDR3 is TGTGCCAGCAGTCCGGGACAGGGGATCCAGAATGAAAAACTGTTTTTT. This encodes CASSPGQGIQNEKLFF.

This clonotype has just a few counts. This chain joins TRBV6-1 and TRBJ2-1, with D maybe TRBD2 (6 bases). There are 15 residues in the CDR3. With 5 bases removed from V and 3 bases from J, the gap between germline ends came to 14 bases. Germline CDR1 reads MNHNS; CDR2 reads SASEGT. CDR3 loop: CASSTSGPSYNEQFF. The CDR3 bases are TGTGCCAGCAGTACCAGCGGGCCCAGCTACAATGAGCAGTTCTTC.

This clonotype was counted between two and nine times. This chain uses TRBV24-1 with TRBJ2-1, with a possible D match to TRBD1 (5 bases). The germline V gene encodes CDR1 KGHDR and CDR2 SFDVKD. This CDR3 contains 11 residues. V lost 9 bases and J lost 4, with 6 bases in between. CDR3 region: CATRQYNEQFF. In DNA form, the CDR3 reads TGTGCCACCCGACAGTACAATGAGCAGTTCTTC.

The sample holds a few counts of this clonotype. The V and J genes are TRBV10-3 and TRBJ1-5, with TRBD1 as a possible D gene (5 bases). Per the germline V gene, CDR1 is ENHRY and CDR2 is SYGVKD. The ends were cut back, 7 bases at V and 4 bases at J, with 11 bases in the middle. The CDR3 length is 13 residues. The CDR3 sequence: CAIKPGRNQPQHF. For the CDR3, the DNA is TGTGCCATCAAACCGGGACGGAATCAGCCCCAGCATTTT.

This rearrangement joins TRBV30 to TRBJ2-2; perhaps D is TRBD1 or TRBD2 (5 bases each). This CDR3 region has 15 residues. Per germline, CDR1 GTSNPN and CDR2 SVGIG (reference sequence). V was cut by 3 bases and J by 1 base, with 12 bases left in between. CDR3 in amino acids: CAWSRDGWNTGELFF. The CDR3 DNA follows: TGTGCCTGGAGCAGGGACGGCTGGAACACCGGGGAGCTGTTTTTT.

This clonotype was counted once. In nucleotides, the CDR3 is TGTGCCAGCAGTTTAGGGTCCGGTGCCTACAATGAGCAGTTCTTC. Translated, it gives CASSLGSGAYNEQFF. The chain is built from TRBV12-3 or TRBV12-4 and TRBJ2-1; D gene ambiguous. The CDR3 totals 15 residues. Trimming pared 1 base from V and 2 bases from J, leaving 9 bases between.

This clonotype showed up many times. The V and J genes are TRBV12-3 or TRBV12-4 and TRBJ2-1; no definite D call. Trimming took 5 bases from V and 1 from J, leaving 15 bases between them. This CDR3 comprises 16 residues. DNA for the CDR3: TGTGCCAGCAGTCCTGGGTTCAAGGGTTCCTACAATGAGCAGTTCTTC. This codes for CASSPGFKGSYNEQFF.

This clonotype appeared a few times. This CDR3 is CASSPPLGGGLFGANVLTF. DNA of the CDR3: TGTGCCAGCTCACCACCCCTCGGGGGGGGCCTCTTTGGGGCCAACGTCCTGACTTTC. This chain uses TRBV18 with TRBJ2-6; 8 bases map to TRBD2. The CDR3 length is 19 residues. Germline CDR1 reads KGHSH; CDR2 reads LQKENI. Unmatched junction bases numbered 10, after V lost 0 bases and J lost 3 bases.